Below, one TCR beta chain is given with its context. V lost 5 bases to trimming and J lost 0 bases; unmatched junction nucleotides: 12. The CDR3 is 18 residues long. Germline V gene data show CDR1 as SGHNT and CDR2 as YENEEA. This record comes from a study of blood T cell repertoires in COVID-19. Study-wide background: Sites across the United States, Italy and Spain contributed samples from acute and convalescent COVID-19. PBMCs, B-cell-depleted T cells, or T cells provided the cDNA or gDNA that made up the material.

Enrolled through a virtual design, the participants were between roughly 18 and 100 years of age and came from about two dozen US areas. In the original processing: Reference gene primer amplification gave estimated nucleated cell counts. Some clones are missing from TCRdb's copy, which holds only in-frame ones; the method was immunoSEQ multiplex PCR. V and J calls and clone size are copied from that table; D and trimming were computed from the DNA. The sample yields approximately 260,000 clones, around 89% seen once. V is TRBV11-3 and J is TRBJ2-2, with TRBD2 matching over 7 bases. The sample comprised PBMCs or T cells enriched from blood (not recorded which). This receptor was obtained from a woman in her thirties or forties with acute COVID-19. The CDR3 DNA reads as TGTGCCAGCAGCCCGAGCGGGGCGACAGACTCGAACACCGGGGAGCTGTTTTTT. Translation: CASSPSGATDSNTGELFF.